Listed below are T cell receptor beta chains from one sample, sequenced in a study of T cell responses to AZD1222 COVID-19 vaccine. This table comes from immunoSEQ multiplex PCR, and its TCRdb copy is limited to in-frame clones, with some not included. Here the sample spans 140,000 or so clones, under 95% being singletons. Sequences were derived from peripheral blood, sampled 28 days after the second AZD1222 dose. The source is an adult who received the AZD1222 COVID-19 vaccine. CDR3s include the opening cysteine and the closing phenylalanine or tryptophan. Each record gives: V gene, J gene, CDR3 protein.

>TRBV25-1|TRBJ1-5
CASSSGTAQPQHF
>TRBV11-2|TRBJ2-3
CASSERRGTDNTDTQYF
>TRBV24-1|TRBJ2-5
CATSDPREVETQYF
>TRBV9|TRBJ1-6
CASSVEPFSPLHF
>TRBV11-2|TRBJ2-2
CASSPRTSGSTGELFF
>TRBV19|TRBJ1-2
CASSIGSGAVGSTF
>TRBV5-1|TRBJ2-4
CASSLEVGLNIQYF
>TRBV5-6|TRBJ1-1
CASSLGPPNTEAFF
>TRBV10-2|TRBJ1-1
CASRRGPNMNTEAFF
>TRBV25-1|TRBJ2-5
CASSEYEGWKETQYF
>TRBV5-1|TRBJ1-1
CASSSGQKNTEAFF
>TRBV5-1|TRBJ2-1
CASSEYNEQFF
>TRBV11-1|TRBJ2-7
CASSLVEREQYF